This TCR beta chain is drawn from a study of immune evolution from preneoplasia to lung adenocarcinoma. Findings and limits, study-wide: Later-stage lesions appeared to have more T cells, more diversity, less clonality. Top clone share appeared to fall from AAH through AIS, MIA, adenocarcinoma.

Clones were sequenced by immunoSEQ multiplex PCR, and TCRdb holds only the in-frame ones, with some missing. The profile shows over 5,000 clones, just under 80% of them singletons. The germline V gene encodes CDR1 SGHTA and CDR2 FQGNSA. Trimming left V 1 base short and J 7 bases short, with 15 bases between. There are 15 residues in the CDR3. The sample holds a few counts of this clone. Antigen specificity is unknown. The rearrangement links TRBV7-2 to TRBJ2-3; the D gene is possibly TRBD2 (6 bases). The TCR sequence derives from a person between 45 and 75 years old with lung adenocarcinoma. The sequenced sample was FFPE normal lung tissue adjacent to the tumor. CDR3 bases: TGTGCCAGCAGCTTAGAGCGGGCTCTAGCGCATACGCAGTATTTT. Translating it yields CASSLERALAHTQYF. Full variable domain (outside the CDR3, taken from reference TRBV7-2 and TRBJ2-3): GAGVSQSPSNKVTEKGKDVELRCDPISGHTALYWYRQSLGQGLEFLIYFQGNSAPDKSGLPSDRFSAERTGGSVSTLTIQRTQQEDSAVYLCASSLERALAHTQYFGPGTRLTVL.